The rows below give T cell receptor beta chains drawn from one sample of a study of T-cell memory formation after mild COVID-19. TCRdb independently ran MiXCR on the 5' RACE reads; one entry per CDR3 protein. The sample lists 300,000 to 350,000 distinct CDR3 sequences; 19% were seen once. Specimen: PBMCs or a T cell subset sorted from them (not recorded which). These receptors were collected from a man aged 18-30 years who had mild COVID-19 (a few samples of this study predate the infection). Cell type and time point are not known. The CDR3 runs from the conserved cysteine through the conserved F or W. D genes are given only for firm matches. Clone size is shown for a subset of rows, as once, few, many or a class of expanded clone.

. . TRBJ1-6 TRBV27 CASSLGWENSPLHF TGTGCCAGCAGTTTAGGTTGGGAGAATTCACCCCTCCACTTT
. . TRBJ1-2 TRBV18 CASSPITIPDGYTF TGTGCCAGCTCACCTATCACGATTCCGGATGGCTACACCTTC
many . TRBJ2-3 TRBV4-1 CASSQEGRFTDTQYF TGCGCCAGCAGCCAAGAGGGGCGTTTCACAGATACGCAGTATTTT
. . TRBJ1-4 TRBV4-1 CASSQDAGAMGEKLFF TGCGCCAGCAGCCAAGATGCAGGGGCGATGGGGGAAAAACTGTTTTTT
few . TRBJ2-1 TRBV6-6 CASGGGRGANEQFF TGTGCCAGCGGAGGAGGTCGGGGGGCTAATGAGCAGTTCTTC
. TRBD2 TRBJ2-3 TRBV5-1 CASSRWPGGGTQYF TGCGCCAGCAGCCGTTGGCCGGGGGGAGGTACGCAGTATTTT
few TRBD2 TRBJ2-1 TRBV9 CASSRGSGGDYNEQFF TGTGCCAGCAGCAGAGGAAGCGGGGGGGATTACAATGAGCAGTTCTTC
few TRBD1 TRBJ1-5 TRBV7-6 CASSPSGGGQPQHF TGTGCCAGCAGCCCTTCAGGGGGCGGTCAGCCCCAGCATTTT
. TRBD1 TRBJ1-2 TRBV27 CASSPRQGPVYGYTF TGTGCCAGCAGTCCCCGACAGGGGCCGGTCTATGGCTACACCTTC
. TRBD1 TRBJ1-2 TRBV9 CASSVHASTGGTYGYTF TGTGCCAGCAGCGTACATGCTTCGACAGGGGGAACCTATGGCTACACCTTC
many . TRBJ2-1 TRBV29-1 CSVGRRYNEQFF TGCAGCGTTGGCAGGCGGTACAATGAGCAGTTCTTC
. TRBD2 TRBJ2-1 TRBV7-2 CASTTSGDYNEQFF TGTGCCAGCACCACTAGCGGGGATTACAATGAGCAGTTCTTC
many . TRBJ2-5 TRBV6-2/TRBV6-3 CASSPTEETQYF TGTGCCAGCAGTCCAACGGAAGAGACCCAGTACTTC
few . TRBJ2-3 TRBV7-6 CASSLDLGRDTQYF TGTGCCAGCAGCTTAGACCTGGGCCGAGATACGCAGTATTTT
few TRBD2 TRBJ2-3 TRBV18 CASSPPGTSGGYTQYF TGTGCCAGCTCTCCACCCGGGACTAGCGGGGGATATACGCAGTATTTT
many . TRBJ2-1 TRBV12-3/TRBV12-4 CASSPGDTEQFF TGTGCCAGCAGTCCTGGGGACACTGAGCAGTTCTTC